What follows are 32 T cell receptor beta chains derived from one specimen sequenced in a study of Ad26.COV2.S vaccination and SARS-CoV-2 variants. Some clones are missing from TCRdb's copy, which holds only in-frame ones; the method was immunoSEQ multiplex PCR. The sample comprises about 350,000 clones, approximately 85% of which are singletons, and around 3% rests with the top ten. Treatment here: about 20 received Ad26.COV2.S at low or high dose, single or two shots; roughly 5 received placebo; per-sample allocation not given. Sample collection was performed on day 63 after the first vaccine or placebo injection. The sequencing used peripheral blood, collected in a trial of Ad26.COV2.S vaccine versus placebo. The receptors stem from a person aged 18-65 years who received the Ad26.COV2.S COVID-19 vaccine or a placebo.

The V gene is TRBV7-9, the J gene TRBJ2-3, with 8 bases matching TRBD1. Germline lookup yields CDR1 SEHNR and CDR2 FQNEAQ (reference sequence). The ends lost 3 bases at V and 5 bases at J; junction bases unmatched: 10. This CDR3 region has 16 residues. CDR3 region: CASSLSGRGLEDTQYF. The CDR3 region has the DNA TGTGCCAGCAGCTTGTCGGGCAGGGGGCTAGAAGATACGCAGTATTTT.

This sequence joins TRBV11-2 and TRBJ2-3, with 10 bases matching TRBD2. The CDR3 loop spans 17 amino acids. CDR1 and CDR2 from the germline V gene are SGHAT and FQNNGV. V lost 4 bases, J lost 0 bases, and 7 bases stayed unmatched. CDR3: CASSSRLAGTSTDTQYF. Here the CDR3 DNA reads TGTGCCAGCAGCTCACGACTAGCGGGTACTAGCACAGATACGCAGTATTTT.

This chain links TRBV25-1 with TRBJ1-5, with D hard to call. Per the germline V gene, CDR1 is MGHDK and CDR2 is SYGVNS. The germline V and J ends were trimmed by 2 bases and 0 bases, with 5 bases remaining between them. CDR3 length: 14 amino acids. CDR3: CASSESYSNQPQHF. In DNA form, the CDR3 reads TGTGCCAGCAGTGAAAGTTATAGCAATCAGCCCCAGCATTTT.

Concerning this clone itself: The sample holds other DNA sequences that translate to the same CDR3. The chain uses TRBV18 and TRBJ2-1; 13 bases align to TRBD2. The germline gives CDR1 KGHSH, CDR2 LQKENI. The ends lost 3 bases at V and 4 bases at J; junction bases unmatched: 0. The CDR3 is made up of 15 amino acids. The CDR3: CASSPGLAGYNEQFF. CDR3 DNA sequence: TGTGCCAGCTCACCGGGACTAGCGGGATACAATGAGCAGTTCTTC. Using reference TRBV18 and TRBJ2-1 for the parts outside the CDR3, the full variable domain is NAGVMQNPRHLVRRRGQEARLRCSPMKGHSHVYWYRQLPEEGLKFMVYLQKENIIDESGMPKERFSAEFPKEGPSILRIQQVVRGDSAAYFCASSPGLAGYNEQFFGPGTRLTVL.

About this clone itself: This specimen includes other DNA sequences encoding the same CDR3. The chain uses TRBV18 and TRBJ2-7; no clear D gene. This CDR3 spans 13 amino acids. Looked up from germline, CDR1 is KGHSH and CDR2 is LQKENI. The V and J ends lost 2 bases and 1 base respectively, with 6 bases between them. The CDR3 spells CASSPGLSYEQYF. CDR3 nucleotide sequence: TGTGCCAGCTCACCAGGGCTGTCCTACGAGCAGTACTTC.

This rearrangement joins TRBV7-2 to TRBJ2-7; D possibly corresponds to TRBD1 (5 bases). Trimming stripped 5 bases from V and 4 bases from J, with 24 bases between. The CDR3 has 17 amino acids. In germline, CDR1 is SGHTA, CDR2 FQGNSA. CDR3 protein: CASSLTADKWFSYEQYF. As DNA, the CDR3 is TGTGCCAGCAGCCTTACTGCGGACAAGTGGTTTAGTTACGAGCAGTACTTC.

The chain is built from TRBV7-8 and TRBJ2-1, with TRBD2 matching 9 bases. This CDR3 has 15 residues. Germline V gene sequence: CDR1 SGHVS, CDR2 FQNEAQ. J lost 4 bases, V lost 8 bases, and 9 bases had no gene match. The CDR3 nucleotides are TGTGCCAGCGGAAGTCCTAGCGGGGAGTACAATGAGCAGTTCTTC. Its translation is CASGSPSGEYNEQFF.

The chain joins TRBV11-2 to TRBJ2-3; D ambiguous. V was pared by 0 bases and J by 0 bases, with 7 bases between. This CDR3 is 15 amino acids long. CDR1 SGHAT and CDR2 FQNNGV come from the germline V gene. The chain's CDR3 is CASSLEGSSTDTQYF. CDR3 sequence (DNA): TGTGCCAGCAGCTTAGAGGGGTCAAGCACAGATACGCAGTATTTT.

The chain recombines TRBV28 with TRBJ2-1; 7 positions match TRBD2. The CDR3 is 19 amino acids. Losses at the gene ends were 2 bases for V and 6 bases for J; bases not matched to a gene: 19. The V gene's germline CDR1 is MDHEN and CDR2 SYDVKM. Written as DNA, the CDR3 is TGTGCCAGCAGTTTAGGGCTAGCGGCCGGAAAGGCAGTAAGCAATGAGCAGTTCTTC. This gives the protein CASSLGLAAGKAVSNEQFF.

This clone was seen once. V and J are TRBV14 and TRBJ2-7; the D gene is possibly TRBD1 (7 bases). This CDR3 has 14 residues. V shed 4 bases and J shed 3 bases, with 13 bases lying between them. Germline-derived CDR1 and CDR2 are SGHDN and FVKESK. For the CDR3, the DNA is TGTGCCAGCAGCCCTCAGGGGGGCGTCTACGAGCAGTACTTC. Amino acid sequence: CASSPQGGVYEQYF.

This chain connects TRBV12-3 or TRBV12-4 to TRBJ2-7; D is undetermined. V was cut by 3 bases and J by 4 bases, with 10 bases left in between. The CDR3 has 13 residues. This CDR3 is CASSFALAYEQYF. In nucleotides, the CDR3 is TGTGCCAGCAGTTTTGCGTTAGCATACGAGCAGTACTTC.

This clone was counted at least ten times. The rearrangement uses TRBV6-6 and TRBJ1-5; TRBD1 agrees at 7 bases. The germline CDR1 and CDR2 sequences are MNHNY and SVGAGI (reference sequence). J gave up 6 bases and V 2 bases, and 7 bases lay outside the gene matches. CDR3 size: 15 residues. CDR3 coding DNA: TGTGCCAGCAGTTACGACGTAGACAGGGTTCAGCCCCAGCATTTT. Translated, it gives CASSYDVDRVQPQHF.

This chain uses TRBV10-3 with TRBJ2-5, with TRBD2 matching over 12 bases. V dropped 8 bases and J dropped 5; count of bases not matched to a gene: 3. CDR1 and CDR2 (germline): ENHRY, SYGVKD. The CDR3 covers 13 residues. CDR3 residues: CAIGLAGSETQYF. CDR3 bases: TGTGCCATCGGACTAGCGGGGTCGGAGACCCAGTACTTC.

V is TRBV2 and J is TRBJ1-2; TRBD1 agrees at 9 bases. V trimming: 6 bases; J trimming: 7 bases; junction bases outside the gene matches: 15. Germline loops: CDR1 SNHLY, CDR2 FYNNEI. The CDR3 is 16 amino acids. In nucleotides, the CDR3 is TGTGCCAGCAGCGCCCCCCCCGGGACAGGGAGGGGTGGCTACACCTTC. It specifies CASSAPPGTGRGGYTF.

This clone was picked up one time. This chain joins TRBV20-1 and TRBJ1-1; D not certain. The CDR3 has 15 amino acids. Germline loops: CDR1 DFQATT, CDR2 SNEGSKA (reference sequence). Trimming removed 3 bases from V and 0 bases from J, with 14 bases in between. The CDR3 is CSASSLMWVNTEAFF. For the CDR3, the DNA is TGCAGTGCTAGTAGTTTGATGTGGGTGAACACTGAAGCTTTCTTT.

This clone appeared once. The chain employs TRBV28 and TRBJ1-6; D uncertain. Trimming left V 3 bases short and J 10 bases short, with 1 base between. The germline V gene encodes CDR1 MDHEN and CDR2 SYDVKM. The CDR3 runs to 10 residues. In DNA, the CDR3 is TGTGCCAGCAGTTTCTCACCCCTCCACTTT. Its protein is CASSFSPLHF. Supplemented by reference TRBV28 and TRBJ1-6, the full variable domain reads DVKVTQSSRYLVKRTGEKVFLECVQDMDHENMFWYRQDPGLGLRLIYFSYDVKMKEKGDIPEGYSVSREKKERFSLILESASTNQTSMYLCASSFSPLHFGNGTRLTVT.

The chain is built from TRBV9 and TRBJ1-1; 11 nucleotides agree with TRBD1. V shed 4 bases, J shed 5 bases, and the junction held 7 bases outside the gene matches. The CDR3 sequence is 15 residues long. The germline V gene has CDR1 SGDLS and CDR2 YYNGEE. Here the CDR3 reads CASSLRTGGGTEAFF. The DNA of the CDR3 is TGTGCCAGCAGCCTAAGGACAGGGGGCGGGACTGAAGCTTTCTTT.

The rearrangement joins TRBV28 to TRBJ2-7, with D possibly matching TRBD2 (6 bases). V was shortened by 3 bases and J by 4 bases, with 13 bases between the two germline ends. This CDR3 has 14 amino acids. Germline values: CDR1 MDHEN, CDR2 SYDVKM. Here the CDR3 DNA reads TGTGCCAGCAGTTTGGGGGGAACGGGATACGAGCAGTACTTC. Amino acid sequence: CASSLGGTGYEQYF.

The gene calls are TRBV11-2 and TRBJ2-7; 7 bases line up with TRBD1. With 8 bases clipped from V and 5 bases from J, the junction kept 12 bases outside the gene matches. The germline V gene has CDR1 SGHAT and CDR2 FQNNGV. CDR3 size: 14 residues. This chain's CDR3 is CASRKTGVLNEQYF. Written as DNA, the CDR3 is TGTGCCAGCCGGAAAACAGGGGTCCTCAACGAGCAGTACTTC.

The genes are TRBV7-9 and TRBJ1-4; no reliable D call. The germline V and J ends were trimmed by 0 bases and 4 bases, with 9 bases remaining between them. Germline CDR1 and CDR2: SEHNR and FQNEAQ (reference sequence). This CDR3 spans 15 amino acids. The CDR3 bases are TGTGCCAGCAGCTTAGCAACTCAGTTTAATGAAAAACTGTTTTTT. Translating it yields CASSLATQFNEKLFF.

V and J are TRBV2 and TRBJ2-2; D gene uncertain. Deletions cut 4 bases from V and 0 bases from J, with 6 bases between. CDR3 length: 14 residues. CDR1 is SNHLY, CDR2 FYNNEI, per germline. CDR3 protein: CASSVLANTGELFF. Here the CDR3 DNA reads TGTGCCAGCAGTGTTTTGGCGAACACCGGGGAGCTGTTTTTT.

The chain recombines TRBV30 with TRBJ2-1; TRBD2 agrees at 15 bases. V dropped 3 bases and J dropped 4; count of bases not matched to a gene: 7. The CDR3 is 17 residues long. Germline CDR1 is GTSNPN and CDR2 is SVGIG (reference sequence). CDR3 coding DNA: TGTGCCTGGAGGGGCGGACTAGCGGGAGGGTTATACAATGAGCAGTTCTTC. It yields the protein CAWRGGLAGGLYNEQFF. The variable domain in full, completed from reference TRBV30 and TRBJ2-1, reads SQTIHQWPATLVQPVGSPLSLECTVEGTSNPNLYWYRQAAGRGLQLLFYSVGIGQISSEVPQNLSASRPQDRQFILSSKKLLLSDSGFYLCAWRGGLAGGLYNEQFFGPGTRLTVL.

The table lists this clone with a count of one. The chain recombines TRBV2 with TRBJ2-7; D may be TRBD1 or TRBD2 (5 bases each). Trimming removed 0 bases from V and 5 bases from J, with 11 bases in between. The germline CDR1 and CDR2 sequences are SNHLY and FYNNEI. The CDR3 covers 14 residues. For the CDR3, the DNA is TGTGCCAGCAGTGAAGCGGCAGGGAGCCACGAGCAGTACTTC. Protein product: CASSEAAGSHEQYF. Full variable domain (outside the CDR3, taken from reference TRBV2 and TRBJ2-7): EPEVTQTPSHQVTQMGQEVILRCVPISNHLYFYWYRQILGQKVEFLVSFYNNEISEKSEIFDDQFSVERPDGSNFTLKIRSTKLEDSAMYFCASSEAAGSHEQYFGPGTRLTVT.

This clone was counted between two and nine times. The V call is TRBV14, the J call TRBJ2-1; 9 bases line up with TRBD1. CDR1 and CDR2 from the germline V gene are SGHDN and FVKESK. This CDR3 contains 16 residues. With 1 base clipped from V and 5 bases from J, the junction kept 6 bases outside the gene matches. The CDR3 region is CASSQVPGQGDNEQFF. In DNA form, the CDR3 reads TGTGCCAGCAGCCAAGTCCCGGGACAGGGCGACAATGAGCAGTTCTTC.

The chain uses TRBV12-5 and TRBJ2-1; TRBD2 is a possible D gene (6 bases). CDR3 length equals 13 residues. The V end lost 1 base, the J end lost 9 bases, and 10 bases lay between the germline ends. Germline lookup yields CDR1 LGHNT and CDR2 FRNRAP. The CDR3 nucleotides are TGTGCTAGTGGTTTGGGGCCCGGGGGTGAGCAGTTCTTC. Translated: CASGLGPGGEQFF.

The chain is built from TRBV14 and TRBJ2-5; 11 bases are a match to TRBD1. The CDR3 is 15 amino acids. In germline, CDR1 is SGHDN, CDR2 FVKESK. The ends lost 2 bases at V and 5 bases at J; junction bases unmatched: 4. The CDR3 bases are TGTGCCAGCAGCCAACTCCGGACAGGGGGCGAGACCCAGTACTTC. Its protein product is CASSQLRTGGETQYF.

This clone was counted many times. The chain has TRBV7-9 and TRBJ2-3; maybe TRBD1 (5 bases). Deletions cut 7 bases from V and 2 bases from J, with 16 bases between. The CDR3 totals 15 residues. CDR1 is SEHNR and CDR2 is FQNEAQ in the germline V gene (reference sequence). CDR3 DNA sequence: TGTGCCAGCACCGCAGGCACAGGTCACACAGATACGCAGTATTTT. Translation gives CASTAGTGHTDTQYF.

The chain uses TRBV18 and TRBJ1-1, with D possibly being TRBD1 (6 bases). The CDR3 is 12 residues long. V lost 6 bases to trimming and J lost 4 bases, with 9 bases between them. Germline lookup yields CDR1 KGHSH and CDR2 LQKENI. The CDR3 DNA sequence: TGTGCCAGCTCCGGGGGCGTCACTGAAGCTTTCTTT. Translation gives CASSGGVTEAFF.

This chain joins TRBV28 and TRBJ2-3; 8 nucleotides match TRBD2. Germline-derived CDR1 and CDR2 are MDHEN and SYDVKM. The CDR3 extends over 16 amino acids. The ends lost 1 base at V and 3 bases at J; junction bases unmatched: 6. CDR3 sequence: CASSLYTSGGTDTQYF. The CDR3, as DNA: TGTGCCAGCAGTTTATACACTAGCGGTGGTACAGATACGCAGTATTTT.

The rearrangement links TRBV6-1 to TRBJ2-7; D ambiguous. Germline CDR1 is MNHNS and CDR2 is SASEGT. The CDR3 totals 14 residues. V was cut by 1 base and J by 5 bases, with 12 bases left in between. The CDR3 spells CASSEVLIGNEQYF. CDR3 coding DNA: TGTGCCAGCAGTGAAGTTTTGATAGGAAACGAGCAGTACTTC.

In DNA form, the CDR3 reads TGTGCCAGCTCACCCTCTAGCGGGAGCCTAGCCTACGAGCAGTACTTC. Translating gives CASSPSSGSLAYEQYF. This sequence joins TRBV18 and TRBJ2-7; 10 bases match TRBD2. After removal of 3 bases from V and 2 bases from J, the junction contained 7 bases not matched to a gene. Germline assignment: CDR1 KGHSH and CDR2 LQKENI. This CDR3 spans 16 amino acids. The full variable domain, in which reference TRBV18 and TRBJ2-7 provide the parts outside the CDR3, is NAGVMQNPRHLVRRRGQEARLRCSPMKGHSHVYWYRQLPEEGLKFMVYLQKENIIDESGMPKERFSAEFPKEGPSILRIQQVVRGDSAAYFCASSPSSGSLAYEQYFGPGTRLTVT.

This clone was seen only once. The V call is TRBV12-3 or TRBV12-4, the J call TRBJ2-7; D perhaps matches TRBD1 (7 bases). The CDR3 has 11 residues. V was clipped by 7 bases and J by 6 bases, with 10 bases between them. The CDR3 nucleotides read TGTGCCAGCAAGCAGGGGGGCGAGCAGTACTTC. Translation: CASKQGGEQYF.